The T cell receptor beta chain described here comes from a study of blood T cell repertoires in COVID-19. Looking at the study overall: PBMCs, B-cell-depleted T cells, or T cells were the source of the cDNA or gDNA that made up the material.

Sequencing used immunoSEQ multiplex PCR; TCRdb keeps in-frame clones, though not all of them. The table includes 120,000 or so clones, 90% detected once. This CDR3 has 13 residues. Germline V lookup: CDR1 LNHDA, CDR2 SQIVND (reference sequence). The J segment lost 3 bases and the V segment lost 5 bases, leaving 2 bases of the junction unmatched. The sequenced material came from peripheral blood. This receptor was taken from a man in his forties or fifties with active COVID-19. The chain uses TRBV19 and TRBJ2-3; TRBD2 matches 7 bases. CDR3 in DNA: TGTGCCAGTAGTCTCGGGAGGACAGATACGCAGTATTTT. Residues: CASSLGRTDTQYF.